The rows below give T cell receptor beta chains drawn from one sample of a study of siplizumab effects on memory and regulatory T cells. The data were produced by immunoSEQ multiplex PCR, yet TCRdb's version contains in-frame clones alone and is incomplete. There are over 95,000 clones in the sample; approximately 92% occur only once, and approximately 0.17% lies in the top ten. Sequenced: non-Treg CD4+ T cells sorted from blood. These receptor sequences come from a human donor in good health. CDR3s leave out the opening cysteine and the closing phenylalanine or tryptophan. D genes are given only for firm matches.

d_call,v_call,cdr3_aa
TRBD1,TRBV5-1,ASSFSWTGADTQY
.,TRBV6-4,ASSDGPSSYNEQF
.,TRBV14,ASSQVWGSPLH
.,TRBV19,TSSRGAGEAF
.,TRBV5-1,ASSLDQDNSPLH
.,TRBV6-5,ASLDQPQH
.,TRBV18,ASSPLSFPGNTIY
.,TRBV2,ASRGGNEKLF
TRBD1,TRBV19,ASLPGTGVLRVLT
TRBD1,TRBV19,ASSTRTGGVFGYT
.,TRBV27,ASSLSGGQTQY
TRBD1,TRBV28,ASSPIWAKNSKGQSTDTQY
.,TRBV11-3,ASSLDGSAEAF
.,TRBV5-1,ASSAQGNNEKLF
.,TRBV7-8,ASSVPPYRRDKLIETQY
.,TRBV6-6,ASTDQTSSYNEQF
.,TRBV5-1,ASSSHREGYT
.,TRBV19,ASSIEAYNSPLH
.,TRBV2,ATSRSGAGRSPQH
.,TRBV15,ATSRDGVGVNYGYT
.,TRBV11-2,ASSSSRLVAETQY
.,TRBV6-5,ASTGGLRGNTIY
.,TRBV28,ASSLRGYEQY
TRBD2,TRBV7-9,ASSQGGGGDTDTQY
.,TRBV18,ASSDNEKLF
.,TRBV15,ATSRVDWSTDTQY
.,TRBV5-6,ASSWGRDLPQH
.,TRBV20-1,SASRGGEQY
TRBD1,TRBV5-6,ASSSGQGHEKLF
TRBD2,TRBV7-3,ASSSKRGRNNEQF
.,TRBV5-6,ASSLEPGLNYGYT
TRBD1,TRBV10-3,AISDRDRGFGNTIY
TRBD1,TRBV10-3,AISESTGVKPQH
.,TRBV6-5,ASRSPGETQY
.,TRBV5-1,ASSAILNTEAF
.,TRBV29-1,SARGGDTEAF
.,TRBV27,ASSWTDDTYEQY
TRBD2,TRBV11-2,ASSPGLAGNNEQF
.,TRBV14,ASSQIGGEQY
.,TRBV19,ASRETGMGTEAF
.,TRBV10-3,AISSRDGAEAF
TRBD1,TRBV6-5,ASSSRTGISSYEQY
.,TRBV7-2,ASSSIGGQGPTEAF
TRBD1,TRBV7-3,ASSSRQGQETQY
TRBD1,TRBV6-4,ASSRNQGANNEQF
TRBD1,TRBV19,ASSIPTGGPSSGNTIY
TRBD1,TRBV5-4,ASSLGQGSYEQY
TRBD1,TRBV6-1,ASNRGPSEQY
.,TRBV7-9,ASNRGTDTQY
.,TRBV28,ASSPLYGAGSNQPQH
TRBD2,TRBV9,ASSVLAGAGNEQF
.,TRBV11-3,ASSPVGKETQY
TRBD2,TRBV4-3,ASSQEVAGSSYNEQF
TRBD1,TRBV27,ASKLPGTGIEQY
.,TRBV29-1,SVGGGSTDTQY
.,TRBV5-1,ASSGDIVGTEAF
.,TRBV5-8,ASSRRNSPYEQY
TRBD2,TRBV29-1,SVEGRGREQF